This TCR beta chain was sequenced during a study of T-cell memory formation after mild COVID-19. Germline values: CDR1 SQVTM, CDR2 ANQGSEA. V was pared by 4 bases and J by 9 bases, with 7 bases between. This CDR3 is 10 amino acids long. This clonotype appeared a few times. The antigen remains unidentified. MiXCR, run by TCRdb on the 5' RACE reads, gives a single entry per CDR3 protein. Of 250,000 to 300,000 distinct CDR3 sequences in the sample, about 20% are singletons; the top ten hold under 30%. Points from the study as a whole: Clones from the second wave (peaking day 37) had unconfirmed SARS-CoV-2 specificity.

The rearrangement links TRBV29-1 to TRBJ2-1; possibly TRBD1 for D (5 bases). The TCR comes from a man aged 18 to 30 who had mild COVID-19 (a few samples of this study predate the infection). Cell type and time point are not known. Sequencing input: PBMCs or a T cell subset sorted from them (not recorded which). The CDR3 region is CSVVQVEQFF. CDR3 nucleotide sequence: TGCAGCGTTGTACAGGTTGAGCAGTTCTTC.